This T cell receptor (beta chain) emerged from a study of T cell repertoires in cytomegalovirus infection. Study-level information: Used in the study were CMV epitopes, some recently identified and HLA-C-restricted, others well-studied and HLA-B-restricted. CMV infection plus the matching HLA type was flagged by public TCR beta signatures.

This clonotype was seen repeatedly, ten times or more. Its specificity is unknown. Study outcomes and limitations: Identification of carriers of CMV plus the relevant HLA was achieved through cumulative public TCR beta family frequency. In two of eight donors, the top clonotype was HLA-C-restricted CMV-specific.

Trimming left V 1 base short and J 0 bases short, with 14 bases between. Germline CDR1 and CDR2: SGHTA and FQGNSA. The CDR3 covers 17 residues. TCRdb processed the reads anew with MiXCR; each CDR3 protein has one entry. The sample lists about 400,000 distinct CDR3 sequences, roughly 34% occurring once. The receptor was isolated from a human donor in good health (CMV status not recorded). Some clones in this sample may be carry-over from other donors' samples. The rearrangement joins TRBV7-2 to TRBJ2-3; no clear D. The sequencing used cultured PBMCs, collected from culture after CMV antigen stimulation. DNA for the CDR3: TGTGCCAGCAGCTTAGTTTTTCCGTATCCTAGCACAGATACGCAGTATTTT. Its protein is CASSLVFPYPSTDTQYF.